This is a list of T cell receptor beta chains from one sample in a study of T cells in Graves' hyperthyroidism and ophthalmopathy. TCRdb reprocessed the multiplex PCR reads with MiXCR, giving one entry per CDR3 protein. The data contain fewer than 700,000 distinct CDR3 sequences, approximately 17% of them seen just once; the ten biggest clones take up 17%. The sample taken for sequencing was blood. The receptor set was obtained from a woman under 30 with Graves' ophthalmopathy. CDR3s include the opening cysteine and the closing phenylalanine or tryptophan. Fields, in order: V gene, J gene, CDR3 protein.

v_gene: TRBV20-1; j_gene: TRBJ2-3; CDR3aa: CSARDRVRTDTQYF
v_gene: TRBV7-3; j_gene: TRBJ1-1; CDR3aa: CASSLVGGANTEAFF
v_gene: TRBV20-1; j_gene: TRBJ2-3; CDR3aa: CSARGTGGVLESDTQYF
v_gene: TRBV14; j_gene: TRBJ2-1; CDR3aa: CASSQESRGAYNEQFF
v_gene: TRBV7-9; j_gene: TRBJ1-4; CDR3aa: CASSYGQGGNEKLFF
v_gene: TRBV6-4; j_gene: TRBJ2-5; CDR3aa: CASSVGAGIPQETQYF
v_gene: TRBV18; j_gene: TRBJ1-5; CDR3aa: CASSPGQANQPQHF
v_gene: TRBV27; j_gene: TRBJ2-3; CDR3aa: CAPDEGQGVTDTQYF
v_gene: TRBV27; j_gene: TRBJ1-4; CDR3aa: CASSFGGGRGEKLFF
v_gene: TRBV20-1; j_gene: TRBJ2-3; CDR3aa: CSVHPGAVGTDTQYF
v_gene: TRBV4-3; j_gene: TRBJ2-7; CDR3aa: CASSQDRDSGQYEQYF
v_gene: TRBV20-1; j_gene: TRBJ2-1; CDR3aa: CSASSPNRGRGEQFF
v_gene: TRBV30; j_gene: TRBJ2-7; CDR3aa: CAWSAGRDYEQYF
v_gene: TRBV10-3; j_gene: TRBJ1-5; CDR3aa: CAISENKGTQHF
v_gene: TRBV2; j_gene: TRBJ1-1; CDR3aa: CASRGETEAFF
v_gene: TRBV20-1; j_gene: TRBJ2-5; CDR3aa: CSDRESQRVGKTQYF
v_gene: TRBV5-1; j_gene: TRBJ1-1; CDR3aa: CASSLAGIDTEAFF
v_gene: TRBV5-8; j_gene: TRBJ1-2; CDR3aa: CASSLLSGAPYGYTF
v_gene: TRBV11-2; j_gene: TRBJ2-1; CDR3aa: CASSDLAGGNNEQFF
v_gene: TRBV15; j_gene: TRBJ2-1; CDR3aa: CATSRGGDNEQFF
v_gene: TRBV7-9; j_gene: TRBJ2-1; CDR3aa: CASFLAPNNEQFF
v_gene: TRBV28; j_gene: TRBJ2-6; CDR3aa: CASSFPGTLGANVLTF
v_gene: TRBV5-1; j_gene: TRBJ2-1; CDR3aa: CASNPSGGFSYNEQFF